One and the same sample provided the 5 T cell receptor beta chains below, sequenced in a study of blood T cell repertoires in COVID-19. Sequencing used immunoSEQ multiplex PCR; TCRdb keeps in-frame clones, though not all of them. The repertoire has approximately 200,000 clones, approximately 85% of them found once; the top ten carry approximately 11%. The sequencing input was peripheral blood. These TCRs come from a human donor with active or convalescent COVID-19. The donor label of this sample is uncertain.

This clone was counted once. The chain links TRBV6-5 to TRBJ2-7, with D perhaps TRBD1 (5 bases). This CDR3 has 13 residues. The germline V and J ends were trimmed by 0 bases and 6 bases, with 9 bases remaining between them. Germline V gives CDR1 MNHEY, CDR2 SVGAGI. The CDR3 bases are TGTGCCAGCAGTTACTCGAGAAGGGGCGAGCAGTACTTC. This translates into CASSYSRRGEQYF.

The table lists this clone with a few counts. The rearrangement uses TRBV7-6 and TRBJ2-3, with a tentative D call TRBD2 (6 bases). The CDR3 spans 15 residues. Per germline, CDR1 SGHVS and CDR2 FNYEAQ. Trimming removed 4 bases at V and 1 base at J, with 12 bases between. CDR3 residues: CASSSPSVRTDTQYF. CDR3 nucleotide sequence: TGTGCCAGCAGCTCGCCTAGCGTACGCACAGATACGCAGTATTTT.

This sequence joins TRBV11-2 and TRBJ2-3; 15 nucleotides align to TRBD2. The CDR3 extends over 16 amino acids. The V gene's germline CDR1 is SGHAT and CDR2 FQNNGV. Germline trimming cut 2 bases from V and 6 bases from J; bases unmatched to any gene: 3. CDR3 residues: CASSLWTSGGGDTQYF. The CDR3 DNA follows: TGTGCCAGCAGCTTATGGACTAGCGGGGGGGGTGATACGCAGTATTTT.

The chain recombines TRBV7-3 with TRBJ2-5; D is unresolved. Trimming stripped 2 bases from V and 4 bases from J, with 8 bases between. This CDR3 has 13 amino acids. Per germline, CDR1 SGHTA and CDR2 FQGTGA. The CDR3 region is CASSLDQSETQYF. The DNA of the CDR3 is TGTGCCAGCAGCTTAGATCAGTCAGAGACCCAGTACTTC.

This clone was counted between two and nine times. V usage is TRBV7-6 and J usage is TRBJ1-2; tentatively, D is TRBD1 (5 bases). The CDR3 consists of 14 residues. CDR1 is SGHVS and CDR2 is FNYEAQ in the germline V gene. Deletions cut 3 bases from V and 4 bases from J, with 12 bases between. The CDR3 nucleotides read TGTGCCAGCAGCTTGACCCCAGGGCCCTATGGCTACACCTTC. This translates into CASSLTPGPYGYTF. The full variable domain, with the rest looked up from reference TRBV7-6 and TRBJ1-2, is GAGVSQSPRYKVTKRGQDVALRCDPISGHVSLYWYRQALGQGPEFLTYFNYEAQQDKSGLPNDRFSAERPEGSISTLTIQRTEQRDSAMYRCASSLTPGPYGYTFGSGTRLTVV.